These 11 T cell receptor beta chains came from one sample sequenced in a study of shared clonotypes between healthy human individuals. This table comes from immunoSEQ multiplex PCR, and its TCRdb copy is limited to in-frame clones, with some not included. The sample yields 2,500,000 or so clones, approximately 94% seen once. Source material: naive CD4+ T cells from PBMCs. Subset given: CD45RA+ positively selected. These receptors were obtained from a man in his late teens or twenties in good health. Some clones in this sample may be carry-over from other donors' samples.

This clone was found once. The CDR3 nucleotides read TGTGCCAGCTCACCAAATCCGGGCCCGGTATCTGGAAACACCATATATTTT. Translated, it gives CASSPNPGPVSGNTIYF. The chain employs TRBV18 and TRBJ1-3, with D unclear. The CDR3 is made up of 17 amino acids. Germline V gene data show CDR1 as KGHSH and CDR2 as LQKENI. V was cut by 2 bases and J by 1 base, with 15 bases left in between.

This chain joins TRBV19 and TRBJ2-2, with D perhaps matching TRBD1 (6 bases). Germline V gene data show CDR1 as LNHDA and CDR2 as SQIVND (reference sequence). V lost 4 bases and J 4 bases, leaving 19 bases between the germline ends. CDR3 length: 17 amino acids. For the CDR3, the DNA is TGTGCCAGTAGTAACAGGGCAGGGAAAATGTCCACCGGGGAGCTGTTTTTT. Amino acids: CASSNRAGKMSTGELFF.

The V call is TRBV19, the J call TRBJ2-7, with 12 bases aligning to TRBD2. Per germline, CDR1 LNHDA and CDR2 SQIVND (reference sequence). This CDR3 has 14 residues. Trimming cost V 6 bases and J 4 bases; bases outside gene matches: 4. This CDR3 reads CASRTSGSAYEQYF. In nucleotides, the CDR3 is TGTGCCAGTAGGACTAGCGGGAGTGCTTACGAGCAGTACTTC.

The CDR3 here is CASSPGTSGQETQYF. CDR3 nucleotides: TGTGCCAGCAGCCCCGGGACTAGCGGACAAGAGACCCAGTACTTC. This chain links TRBV27 with TRBJ2-5; 11 bases match TRBD2. The CDR3 is made up of 15 amino acids. After removal of 6 bases from V and 2 bases from J, the junction contained 5 bases not matched to a gene. Germline values: CDR1 MNHEY, CDR2 SMNVEV (reference sequence).

DNA for the CDR3: TGTGCCAGCAGCTCGGCCGGGACTAGCTATGGCAATGAGCAGTTCTTC. Translation: CASSSAGTSYGNEQFF. This chain uses TRBV7-2 with TRBJ2-1; 9 bases are shared with TRBD2. Germline V gives CDR1 SGHTA, CDR2 FQGNSA. V trimming: 4 bases; J trimming: 6 bases; junction bases outside the gene matches: 10. This CDR3 region has 16 residues.

This chain uses TRBV7-9 with TRBJ2-1; the D is unclear. Germline V gives CDR1 SEHNR, CDR2 FQNEAQ (reference sequence). The length of the CDR3 is 13 residues. Trimming cost V 7 bases and J 6 bases, with 13 bases left between them. The CDR3 loop is CASTRPTSNEQFF. CDR3 nucleotides: TGTGCCAGCACCCGCCCCACGAGCAATGAGCAGTTCTTC.

The chain employs TRBV13 and TRBJ2-3, with TRBD2 matching 11 bases. The CDR3 contains 16 residues. V lost 2 bases, J lost 5 bases, and 6 bases stayed unmatched. CDR1 PRHDT and CDR2 FYEKMQ come from the germline V gene (reference sequence). CDR3 nucleotide sequence: TGTGCCAGCAGCTTATCGGCTAGCGGGAGGCGAGATACGCAGTATTTT. This codes for CASSLSASGRRDTQYF.

As regards this clone: The same CDR3 can be traced to other DNA sequences in this sample. The chain has TRBV11-2 and TRBJ2-6; unclear D gene. CDR1 and CDR2 from the germline V gene are SGHAT and FQNNGV. V lost 3 bases, J lost 0 bases, and 0 bases lay in between. The CDR3 contains 13 residues. The chain's CDR3 is CASSFSGANVLTF. The CDR3 DNA is TGTGCCAGCAGCTTCTCTGGGGCCAACGTCCTGACTTTC.

J is TRBJ2-3 and V is TRBV10-3; D not certain. The CDR3 sequence is 14 residues long. Trimming shortened V by 10 bases and J by 4 bases, and 18 bases separated the two germline ends. Germline V CDR1 and CDR2: ENHRY, SYGVKD. CDR3: CASARIATSDTQYF. CDR3 coding DNA: TGTGCCAGCGCTCGGATCGCCACCTCAGATACGCAGTATTTT.

This chain uses TRBV11-2 with TRBJ1-1, with no clear D. Germline-derived CDR1 and CDR2 are SGHAT and FQNNGV. The V and J ends lost 0 bases and 1 base respectively, with 9 bases between them. The CDR3 is made up of 15 amino acids. In DNA form, the CDR3 reads TGTGCCAGCAGCTTAGAGGAGACGGGGAACACTGAAGCTTTCTTT. Amino acids: CASSLEETGNTEAFF.

This chain connects TRBV4-2 to TRBJ1-5, with D unclear. Germline V gives CDR1 LGHNA, CDR2 YNFKEQ. The V and J ends lost 0 bases and 5 bases respectively, with 8 bases between them. The CDR3 is made up of 14 amino acids. The CDR3 protein is CASSQDRRDQPQHF. The CDR3 DNA reads as TGTGCCAGCAGCCAAGATCGTAGGGATCAGCCCCAGCATTTT.